These 6 T cell receptor beta chains share one sample of origin, sequenced in a study of molecular identifiers for immune sequencing clone quantification. TCRdb itself ran the PCR reads through MiXCR, one entry per CDR3 protein. The data contain about 640,000 distinct CDR3 sequences, 20% of them seen just once; the ten biggest clones take up roughly 0.85%. Material for sequencing was naive CD8+ T cells from blood, with Jurkat cell RNA spiked in. Subset noted: FACS-sorted CD8+CD4-CCR7+CD45RA+ naive T cells. The receptors stem from a human donor in good health. Some libraries in this study had Jurkat cell RNA spiked in.

The table lists this clonotype with many counts. The rearrangement uses TRBV30 and TRBJ2-1; D remains ambiguous. V was shortened by 0 bases and J by 6 bases, with 9 bases between the two germline ends. CDR3 size: 13 residues. CDR1 is GTSNPN, CDR2 SVGIG, per germline (reference sequence). The CDR3 nucleotides are TGTGCCTGGAGTGTATTTGCATTCAATGAGCAGTTCTTC. Its protein product is CAWSVFAFNEQFF. The full variable domain, its missing parts supplied by reference TRBV30 and TRBJ2-1, is SQTIHQWPATLVQPVGSPLSLECTVEGTSNPNLYWYRQAAGRGLQLLFYSVGIGQISSEVPQNLSASRPQDRQFILSSKKLLLSDSGFYLCAWSVFAFNEQFFGPGTRLTVL.

This clonotype came up many times. The chain carries TRBV15 and TRBJ1-1; TRBD1 might be the D (6 bases). The V gene's germline CDR1 is LNHNV and CDR2 YYDKDF (reference sequence). This CDR3 region has 17 residues. The V end lost 0 bases, the J end lost 5 bases, and 19 bases lay between the germline ends. The DNA for the CDR3 is TGTGCCACCAGCAGAGATGTTTTCAGGGGAGGTGAGACTGAAGCTTTCTTT. Translating gives CATSRDVFRGGETEAFF.

This clonotype was picked up many times. V gene TRBV5-4 combines with J gene TRBJ2-7; TRBD1 aligns across 9 bases. Germline values: CDR1 SGHNT, CDR2 YYREEE (reference sequence). The CDR3 sequence is 16 residues long. Trimming at V came to 1 base and at J to 0 bases, leaving 5 bases not matched to a gene. CDR3 sequence (DNA): TGTGCCAGCAGCTTGAGTGGGACAGGGTTCTCCTACGAGCAGTACTTC. Translating gives CASSLSGTGFSYEQYF.

This chain uses TRBV12-3 or TRBV12-4 with TRBJ1-2; tentative D call: TRBD1 (5 bases). Between the trimmed V and J ends, which lost 3 bases and 7 bases, there was a span of 12 bases. This CDR3 has 13 amino acids. The DNA for the CDR3 is TGTGCCAGCAGTTTGGGGCAAGCCTGTGGCTACACCTTC. Protein: CASSLGQACGYTF.

Note on this clonotype: A much larger clone sits a single nucleotide away, making a read error possible. V usage is TRBV3-1 and J usage is TRBJ2-3; D could derive from TRBD1 or TRBD2 (5 bases each). Germline V CDR1 and CDR2: LGHDT, YNNKEL (reference sequence). The V end lost 2 bases, the J end lost 10 bases, and 16 bases lay between the germline ends. The CDR3 has 14 residues. The chain's CDR3 is CASSQKWLGDAQYF. CDR3 DNA: TGTGCCAGCAGCCAAAAATGGCTGGGGGATGCGCAGTATTTT.

This clonotype has a count of ten or more. This chain joins TRBV6-2 or TRBV6-3 and TRBJ2-2; a weak D match, TRBD1 (6 bases). The V end was cut by 8 bases, the J end by 0 bases, with 16 bases between. Germline V gene data show CDR1 as MNHEY and CDR2 as SVGEGT. The CDR3 is 16 amino acids. CDR3 residues: CASERGQTTNTGELFF. The CDR3, as DNA: TGTGCCAGCGAAAGAGGACAGACGACGAACACCGGGGAGCTGTTTTTT.